The 2 T cell receptor beta chains reported below all come from one sample, sequenced in a study of T cells after yellow fever vaccination. Each CDR3 protein gets one entry after TCRdb re-called the 5' RACE reads with MiXCR. The sample has 300,000 to 350,000 distinct CDR3 sequences; approximately 4.2% are singletons. The sequenced sample was PBMCs, obtained 5 days after the yellow fever booster vaccination. These receptors all come from a man between 18 and 29 years old who received the YFV17D yellow fever vaccine.

This clonotype has only a few counts. The chain is built from TRBV5-6 and TRBJ2-1; 9 bases line up with TRBD2. This CDR3 has 17 residues. V was pared by 4 bases and J by 8 bases, with 16 bases of the junction left unmatched. Germline assignment: CDR1 SGHDT and CDR2 YYEEEE. CDR3 protein: CASSRLTGERGEDEQFF. The CDR3 nucleotides are TGTGCCAGCAGCCGTTTAACTGGGGAGCGGGGGGAGGATGAGCAGTTCTTC.

Turning to this clonotype: Relative to the germline gene, one junction end is altered; a read error may explain this. V and J are TRBV5-1 and TRBJ2-5; perhaps TRBD1 as D (6 bases). Germline V gene sequence: CDR1 SGHRS, CDR2 YFSETQ. The CDR3 has 13 residues. CDR3 loop: CASSLTGKETQHF. CDR3 DNA sequence: TGCGCCAGCAGCTTGACAGGGAAAGAGACCCAGCACTTC.